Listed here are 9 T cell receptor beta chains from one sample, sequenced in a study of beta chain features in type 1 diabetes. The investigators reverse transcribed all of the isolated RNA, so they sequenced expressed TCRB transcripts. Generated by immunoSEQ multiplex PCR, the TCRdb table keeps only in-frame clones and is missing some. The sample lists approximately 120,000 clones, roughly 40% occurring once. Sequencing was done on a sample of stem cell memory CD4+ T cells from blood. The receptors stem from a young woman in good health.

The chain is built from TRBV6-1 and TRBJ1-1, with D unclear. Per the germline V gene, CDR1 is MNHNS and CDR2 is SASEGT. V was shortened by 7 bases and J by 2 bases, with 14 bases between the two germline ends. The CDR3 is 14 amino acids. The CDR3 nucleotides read TGTGCCAGCATTAATATGGCCGCAAACACTGAAGCTTTCTTT. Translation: CASINMAANTEAFF.

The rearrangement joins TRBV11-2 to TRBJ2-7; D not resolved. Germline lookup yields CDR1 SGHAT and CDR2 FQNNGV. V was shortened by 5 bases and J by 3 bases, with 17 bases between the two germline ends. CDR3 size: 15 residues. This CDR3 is CASSPYFSFVYEQYF. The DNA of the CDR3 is TGTGCCAGCAGCCCATATTTTAGTTTCGTCTACGAGCAGTACTTC.

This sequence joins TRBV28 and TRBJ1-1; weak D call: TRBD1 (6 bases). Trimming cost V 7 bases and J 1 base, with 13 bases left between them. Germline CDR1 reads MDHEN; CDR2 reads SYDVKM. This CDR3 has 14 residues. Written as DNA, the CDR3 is TGTGCCAGCACCACGGGACAAACGAACACTGAAGCTTTCTTT. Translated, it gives CASTTGQTNTEAFF.

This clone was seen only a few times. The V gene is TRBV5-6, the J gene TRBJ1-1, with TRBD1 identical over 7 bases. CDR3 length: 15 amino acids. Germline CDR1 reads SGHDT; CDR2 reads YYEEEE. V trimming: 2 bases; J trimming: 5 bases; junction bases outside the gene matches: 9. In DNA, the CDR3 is TGTGCCAGCAGCTTACTCAACAGGGGAAGGACTGAAGCTTTCTTT. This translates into CASSLLNRGRTEAFF. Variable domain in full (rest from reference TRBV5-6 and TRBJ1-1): DAGVTQSPTHLIKTRGQQVTLRCSPKSGHDTVSWYQQALGQGPQFIFQYYEEEERQRGNFPDRFSGHQFPNYSSELNVNALLLGDSALYLCASSLLNRGRTEAFFGQGTRLTVV.

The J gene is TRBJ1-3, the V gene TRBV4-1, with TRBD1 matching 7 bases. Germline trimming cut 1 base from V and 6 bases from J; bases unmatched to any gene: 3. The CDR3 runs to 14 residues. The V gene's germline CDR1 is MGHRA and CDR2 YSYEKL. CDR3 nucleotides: TGCGCCAGCAGCCAAGGGACAGGCCTAAACACCATATATTTT. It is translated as CASSQGTGLNTIYF.

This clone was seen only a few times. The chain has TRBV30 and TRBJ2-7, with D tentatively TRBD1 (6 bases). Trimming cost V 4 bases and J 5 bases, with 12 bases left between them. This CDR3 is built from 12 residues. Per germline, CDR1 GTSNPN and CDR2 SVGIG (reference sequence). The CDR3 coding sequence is TGTGCCTGGACACAGGGATTCGACGAGCAGTACTTC. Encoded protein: CAWTQGFDEQYF.

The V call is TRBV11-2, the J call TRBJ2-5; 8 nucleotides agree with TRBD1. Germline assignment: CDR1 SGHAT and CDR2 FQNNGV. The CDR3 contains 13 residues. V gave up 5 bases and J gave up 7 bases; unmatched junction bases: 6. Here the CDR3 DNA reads TGTGCCAGCAGCCGTGGACAGGGAGGGACCCAGTACTTC. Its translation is CASSRGQGGTQYF.

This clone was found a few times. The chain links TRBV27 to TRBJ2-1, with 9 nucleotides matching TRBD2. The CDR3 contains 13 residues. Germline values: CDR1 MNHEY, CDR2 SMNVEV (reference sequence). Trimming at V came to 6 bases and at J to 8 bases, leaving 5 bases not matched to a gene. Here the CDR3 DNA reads TGTGCCAGCAGGGTGGGACTAGCCGATGAGCAGTTCTTC. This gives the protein CASRVGLADEQFF.

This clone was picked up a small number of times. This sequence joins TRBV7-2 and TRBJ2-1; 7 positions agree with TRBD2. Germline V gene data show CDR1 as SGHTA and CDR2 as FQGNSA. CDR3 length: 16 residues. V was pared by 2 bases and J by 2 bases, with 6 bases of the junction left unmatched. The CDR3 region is CASSLRGGSAYNEQFF. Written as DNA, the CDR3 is TGTGCCAGCAGCTTAAGGGGCGGGAGTGCCTACAATGAGCAGTTCTTC. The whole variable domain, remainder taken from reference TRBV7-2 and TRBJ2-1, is GAGVSQSPSNKVTEKGKDVELRCDPISGHTALYWYRQSLGQGLEFLIYFQGNSAPDKSGLPSDRFSAERTGGSVSTLTIQRTQQEDSAVYLCASSLRGGSAYNEQFFGPGTRLTVL.